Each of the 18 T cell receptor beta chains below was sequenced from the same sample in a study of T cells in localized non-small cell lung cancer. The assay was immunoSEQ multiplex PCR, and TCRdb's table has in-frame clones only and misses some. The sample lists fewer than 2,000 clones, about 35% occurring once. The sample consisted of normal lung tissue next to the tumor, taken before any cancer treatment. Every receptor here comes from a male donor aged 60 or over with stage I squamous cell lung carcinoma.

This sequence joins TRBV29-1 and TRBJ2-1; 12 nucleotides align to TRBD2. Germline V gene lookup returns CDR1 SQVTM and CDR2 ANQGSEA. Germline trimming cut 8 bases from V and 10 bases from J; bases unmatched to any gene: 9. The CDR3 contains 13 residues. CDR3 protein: CSSRLAGDREQFF. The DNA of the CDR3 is TGCAGCTCTAGACTAGCGGGAGACCGGGAGCAGTTCTTC.

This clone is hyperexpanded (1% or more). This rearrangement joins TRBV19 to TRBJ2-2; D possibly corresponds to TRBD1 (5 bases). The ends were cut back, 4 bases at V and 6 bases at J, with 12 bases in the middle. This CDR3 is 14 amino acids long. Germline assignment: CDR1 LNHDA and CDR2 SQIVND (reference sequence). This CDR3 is CASSRQGGAGELFF. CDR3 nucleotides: TGTGCCAGTAGTAGGCAGGGTGGCGCCGGGGAGCTGTTTTTT. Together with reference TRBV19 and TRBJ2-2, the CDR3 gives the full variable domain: DGGITQSPKYLFRKEGQNVTLSCEQNLNHDAMYWYRQDPGQGLRLIYYSQIVNDFQKGDIAEGYSVSREKKESFPLTVTSAQKNPTAFYLCASSRQGGAGELFFGEGSRLTVL.

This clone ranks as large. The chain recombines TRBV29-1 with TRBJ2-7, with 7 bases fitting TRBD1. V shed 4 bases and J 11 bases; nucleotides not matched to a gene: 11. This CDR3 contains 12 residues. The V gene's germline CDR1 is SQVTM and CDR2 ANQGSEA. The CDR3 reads CSVVTGSLRKYF. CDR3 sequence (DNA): TGCAGCGTTGTGACAGGGTCGTTAAGAAAGTACTTC.

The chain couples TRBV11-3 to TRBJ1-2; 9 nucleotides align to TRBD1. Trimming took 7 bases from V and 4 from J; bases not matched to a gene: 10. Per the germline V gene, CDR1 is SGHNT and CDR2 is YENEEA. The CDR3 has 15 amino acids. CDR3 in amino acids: CASKRAGQGTYGYTF. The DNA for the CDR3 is TGTGCCAGCAAACGGGCGGGACAGGGAACCTATGGCTACACCTTC.

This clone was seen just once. The DNA of the CDR3 is TGTGCCAGTAGCACACCGAGGGGCGCTGGAAACACCATATATTTT. Translated, it gives CASSTPRGAGNTIYF. V is TRBV19 and J is TRBJ1-3; possible D gene TRBD1, 5 bases. This CDR3 is built from 15 residues. Trimming removed 6 bases from V and 2 bases from J, with 14 bases in between. From germline, CDR1 is LNHDA and CDR2 SQIVND (reference sequence).

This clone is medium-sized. CDR3: CASSDLAGDEADTQYF. The DNA for the CDR3 is TGTGCCAGCAGTGATCTAGCGGGAGATGAAGCAGATACGCAGTATTTT. The rearrangement links TRBV9 to TRBJ2-3; 10 positions match TRBD2. CDR1 and CDR2 (germline): SGDLS, YYNGEE. The CDR3 totals 16 residues. Trimming removed 5 bases from V and 4 bases from J; junction bases left unmatched: 10.

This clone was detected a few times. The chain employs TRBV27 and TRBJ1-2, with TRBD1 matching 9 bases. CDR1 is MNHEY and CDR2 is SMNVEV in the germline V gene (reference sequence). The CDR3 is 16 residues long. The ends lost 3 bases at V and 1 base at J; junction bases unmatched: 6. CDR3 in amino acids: CASSFGQGLGNYGYTF. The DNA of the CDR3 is TGTGCCAGCAGTTTTGGACAGGGGCTAGGTAACTATGGCTACACCTTC.

CDR3 region: CASSTQGGIAEAFF. CDR3 in DNA: TGTGCCAGTTCTACTCAGGGGGGGATAGCTGAAGCTTTCTTT. This sequence joins TRBV19 and TRBJ1-1, with TRBD1 matching over 7 bases. The CDR3 length is 14 residues. Germline lookup yields CDR1 LNHDA and CDR2 SQIVND (reference sequence). V dropped 8 bases and J dropped 6; count of bases not matched to a gene: 12.

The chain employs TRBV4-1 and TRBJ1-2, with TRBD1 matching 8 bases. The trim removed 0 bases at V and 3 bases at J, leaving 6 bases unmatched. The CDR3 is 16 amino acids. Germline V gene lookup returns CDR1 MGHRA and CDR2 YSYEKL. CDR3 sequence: CASSQDPGQGDYGYTF. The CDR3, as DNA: TGCGCCAGCAGCCAAGATCCAGGACAGGGCGACTATGGCTACACCTTC.

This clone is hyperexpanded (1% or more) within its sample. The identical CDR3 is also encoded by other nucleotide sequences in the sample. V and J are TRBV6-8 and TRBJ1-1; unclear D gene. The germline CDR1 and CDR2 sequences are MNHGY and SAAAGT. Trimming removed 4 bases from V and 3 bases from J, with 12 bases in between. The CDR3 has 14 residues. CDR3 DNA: TGTGCCAGCAGTTCCCTAGGGTGGGACACTGAAGCTTTCTTT. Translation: CASSSLGWDTEAFF.

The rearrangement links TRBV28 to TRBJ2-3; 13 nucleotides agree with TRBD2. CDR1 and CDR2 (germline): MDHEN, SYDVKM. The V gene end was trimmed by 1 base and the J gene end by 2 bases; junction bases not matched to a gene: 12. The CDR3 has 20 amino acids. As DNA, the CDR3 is TGTGCCAGCAGTTTATTCCGACTAGCGGGAGGTGTAGGATCCACAGATACGCAGTATTTT. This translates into CASSLFRLAGGVGSTDTQYF.

The CDR3 sequence is CASSPGTSSPIDEQFF. DNA of the CDR3: TGTGCCAGCAGCCCCGGGACTAGCAGCCCAATCGATGAGCAGTTCTTC. The rearrangement uses TRBV11-3 and TRBJ2-1; 9 bases fit TRBD2. The CDR3 sequence is 16 residues long. Germline-derived CDR1 and CDR2 are SGHNT and YENEEA. Germline trimming cut 5 bases from V and 8 bases from J; bases unmatched to any gene: 13.

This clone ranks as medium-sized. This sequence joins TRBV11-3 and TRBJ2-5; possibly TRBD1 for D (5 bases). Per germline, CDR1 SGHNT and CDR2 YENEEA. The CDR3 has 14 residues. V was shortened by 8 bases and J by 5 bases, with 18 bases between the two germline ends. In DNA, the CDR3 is TGTGCCAGCGGGATCGGGCAGGGTGGTGAGACCCAGTACTTC. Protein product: CASGIGQGGETQYF. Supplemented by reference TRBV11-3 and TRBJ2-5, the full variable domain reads EAGVVQSPRYKIIEKKQPVAFWCNPISGHNTLYWYLQNLGQGPELLIRYENEEAVDDSQLPKDRFSAERLKGVDSTLKIQPAELGDSAVYLCASGIGQGGETQYFGPGTRLLVL.

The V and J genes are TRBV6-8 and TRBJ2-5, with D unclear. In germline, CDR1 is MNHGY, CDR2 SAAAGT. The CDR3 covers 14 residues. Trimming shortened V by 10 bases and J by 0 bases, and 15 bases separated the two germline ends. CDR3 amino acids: CAISFRANQETQYF. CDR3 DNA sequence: TGTGCCATCAGCTTCCGGGCAAACCAAGAGACCCAGTACTTC.

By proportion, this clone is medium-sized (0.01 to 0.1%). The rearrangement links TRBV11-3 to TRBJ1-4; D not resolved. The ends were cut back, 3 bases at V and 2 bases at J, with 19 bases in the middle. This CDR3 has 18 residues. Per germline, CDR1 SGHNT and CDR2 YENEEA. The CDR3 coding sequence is TGTGCCAGCAGCTTGGTCGTGGGATGGACCTTGACTAATGAAAAACTGTTTTTT. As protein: CASSLVVGWTLTNEKLFF.

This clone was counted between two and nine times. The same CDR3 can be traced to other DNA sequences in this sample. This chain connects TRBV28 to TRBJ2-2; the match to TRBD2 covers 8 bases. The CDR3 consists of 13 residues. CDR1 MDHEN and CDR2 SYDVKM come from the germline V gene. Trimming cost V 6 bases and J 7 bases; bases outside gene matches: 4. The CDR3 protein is CASRPRGGGELFF. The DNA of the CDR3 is TGTGCCAGCAGGCCCCGGGGGGGCGGGGAGCTGTTTTTT.

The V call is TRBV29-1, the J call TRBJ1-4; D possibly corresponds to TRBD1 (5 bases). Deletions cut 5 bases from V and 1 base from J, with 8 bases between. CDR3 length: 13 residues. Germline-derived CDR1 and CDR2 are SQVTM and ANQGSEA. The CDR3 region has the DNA TGCAGCGTTTCGGGGGTAACTAATGAAAAACTGTTTTTT. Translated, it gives CSVSGVTNEKLFF.

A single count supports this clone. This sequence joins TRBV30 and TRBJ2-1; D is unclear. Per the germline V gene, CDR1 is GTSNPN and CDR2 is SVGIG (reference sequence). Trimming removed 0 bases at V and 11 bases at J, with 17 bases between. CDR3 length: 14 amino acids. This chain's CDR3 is CAWSVGAAQTQQFF. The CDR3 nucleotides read TGTGCCTGGAGTGTAGGTGCGGCCCAAACGCAGCAGTTCTTC.